This TCR beta chain was recorded in a study of regulatory T cells in long-lasting Graves disease. Points from the study as a whole: Favored usage of TRBV28, TRBJ1-2 and TRBJ2-5 was recorded in persistent disease.

Through Arm-PCR of CDR3 regions and iRepertoire HTBI primers, TCR beta libraries were built. TCRdb fed the multiplex PCR reads into MiXCR, producing one record per CDR3 protein. The data show fewer than 550,000 distinct CDR3 sequences, 20% to 25% seen once. This CDR3 region has 15 residues. V was shortened by 6 bases and J by 7 bases, with 21 bases between the two germline ends. Germline assignment: CDR1 ENHRY and CDR2 SYGVKD. The sample's time point: persistent/refractory GD, antithyroid drugs over 5 years with positive TRAb. PBMC-extracted RNA yielded the TCR library. Graves' disease diagnosis followed American Thyroid Association guidelines. This clonotype was seen a handful of times. Its cognate antigen is unknown.

This TCR was recovered from a female donor with Graves disease. Sequencing was performed on peripheral blood mononuclear cells (PBMCs), taken when the disease was refractory, from a patient treated with antithyroid drugs. The chain employs TRBV10-3 and TRBJ1-2; D call uncertain. Written as DNA, the CDR3 is TGTGCCATCAGCCCCGGCGGTTTGAACCCTATTGGCTACACCTTC. Protein product: CAISPGGLNPIGYTF.